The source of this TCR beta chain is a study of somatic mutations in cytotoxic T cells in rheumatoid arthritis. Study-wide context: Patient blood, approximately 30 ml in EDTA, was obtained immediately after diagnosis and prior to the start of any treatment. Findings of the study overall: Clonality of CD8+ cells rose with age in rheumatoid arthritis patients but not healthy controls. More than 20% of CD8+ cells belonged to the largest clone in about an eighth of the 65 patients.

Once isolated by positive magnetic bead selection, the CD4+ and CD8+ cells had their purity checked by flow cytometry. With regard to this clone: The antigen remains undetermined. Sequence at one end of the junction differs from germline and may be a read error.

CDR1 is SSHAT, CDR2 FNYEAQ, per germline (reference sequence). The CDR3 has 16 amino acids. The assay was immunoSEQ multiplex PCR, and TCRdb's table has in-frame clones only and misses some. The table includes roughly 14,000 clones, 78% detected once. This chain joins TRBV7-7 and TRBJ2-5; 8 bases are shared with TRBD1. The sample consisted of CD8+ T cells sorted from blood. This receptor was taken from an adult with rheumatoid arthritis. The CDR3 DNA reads TGTGCTAGCAGCTTAGCAGGACAGGGTGAGCAAGAGACCCAGTACTTC. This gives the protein CASSLAGQGEQETQYF.